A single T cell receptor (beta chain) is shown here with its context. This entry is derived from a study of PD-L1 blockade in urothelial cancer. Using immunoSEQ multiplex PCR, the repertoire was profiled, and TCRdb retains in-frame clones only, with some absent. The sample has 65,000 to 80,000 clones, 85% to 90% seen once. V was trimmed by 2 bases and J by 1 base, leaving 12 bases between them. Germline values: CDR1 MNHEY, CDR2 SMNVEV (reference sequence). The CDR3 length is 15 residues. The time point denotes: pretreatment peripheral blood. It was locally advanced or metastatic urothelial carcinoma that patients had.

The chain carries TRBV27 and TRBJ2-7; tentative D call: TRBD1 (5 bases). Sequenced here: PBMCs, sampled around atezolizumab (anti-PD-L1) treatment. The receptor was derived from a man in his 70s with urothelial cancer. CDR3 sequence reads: CASSLRTGFSYEQYF. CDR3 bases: TGTGCCAGCAGTTTACGAACAGGATTTTCCTACGAGCAGTACTTC.